These 15 T cell receptor beta chains came from one sample sequenced in a study of shared clonotypes between healthy human individuals. Profiling relied on immunoSEQ multiplex PCR, and the TCRdb table lists in-frame clones only, not all of them. This repertoire shows approximately 500,000 clones, 90% to 97% found once; its top ten account for 0.055% to 0.075%. Material for sequencing was naive CD4+ T cells sorted from blood. Subset of the sample: CD45RA+ positively selected. The receptors shown here come from a woman under 40 in good health.

The rearrangement links TRBV10-3 to TRBJ2-3; 8 bases are shared with TRBD2. Germline CDR1 ENHRY, CDR2 SYGVKD. Germline trimming cut 4 bases from V and 1 base from J; bases unmatched to any gene: 7. The CDR3 totals 16 residues. The CDR3, as DNA: TGTGCCATCAGTGCAAGCGGGAGAGGGGGCACAGATACGCAGTATTTT. Protein: CAISASGRGGTDTQYF.

V is TRBV4-1 and J is TRBJ1-1; D may be TRBD1 (5 bases). In germline, CDR1 is MGHRA, CDR2 YSYEKL. V was cut by 1 base and J by 3 bases, with 12 bases left in between. The CDR3 runs 15 residues. CDR3 amino acids: CASSQGSGGDTEAFF. CDR3 DNA sequence: TGCGCCAGCAGCCAAGGGTCCGGGGGAGACACTGAAGCTTTCTTT.

The CDR3 loop reads CASTARFGTGFNQPQHF. Written as DNA, the CDR3 is TGTGCCAGCACCGCGAGGTTTGGGACAGGGTTTAATCAGCCCCAGCATTTT. The chain carries TRBV13 and TRBJ1-5; TRBD1 matches 9 bases. Germline V CDR1 and CDR2: PRHDT, FYEKMQ (reference sequence). This CDR3 has 17 amino acids. V gave up 7 bases and J gave up 4 bases; unmatched junction bases: 14.

J is TRBJ2-2 and V is TRBV9; D is uncertain. Germline V gene lookup returns CDR1 SGDLS and CDR2 YYNGEE. V dropped 0 bases and J dropped 4 bases, with 10 bases sitting between them. CDR3 size: 15 residues. The CDR3 here is CASSVVAEGTGELFF. Here the CDR3 DNA reads TGTGCCAGCAGCGTAGTTGCGGAAGGCACCGGGGAGCTGTTTTTT.

The chain couples TRBV4-1 to TRBJ2-1, with D perhaps TRBD2 (5 bases). V was cut by 4 bases and J by 8 bases, with 18 bases left in between. Germline V gene data show CDR1 as MGHRA and CDR2 as YSYEKL. CDR3 length equals 15 residues. DNA for the CDR3: TGCGCCAGCAGCCCCCTTTGGCTAGCCTCCCATGAGCAGTTCTTC. Translated, it gives CASSPLWLASHEQFF.

The chain employs TRBV6-5 and TRBJ1-2, with unresolved D. Deletions cut 6 bases from V and 4 bases from J, with 18 bases between. Germline loops: CDR1 MNHEY, CDR2 SVGAGI. The CDR3 runs 15 residues. The CDR3 region has the DNA TGTGCCAGCAGAACGGGCCCCTCCGGGATCTATGGCTACACCTTC. This gives the protein CASRTGPSGIYGYTF.

V is TRBV5-8 and J is TRBJ1-1, with 7 bases fitting TRBD1. The CDR3 is 13 amino acids. Per the germline V gene, CDR1 is SGHTS and CDR2 is YDEGEE. V dropped 2 bases and J dropped 6; count of bases not matched to a gene: 4. CDR3 nucleotide sequence: TGTGCCAGCAGCTTCCTCAGGGGGTCTGAAGCTTTCTTT. Translation gives CASSFLRGSEAFF.

This chain links TRBV6-6 with TRBJ1-1, with TRBD1 matching over 7 bases. The germline CDR1 and CDR2 sequences are MNHNY and SVGAGI (reference sequence). CDR3 size: 15 residues. Trimming at V came to 6 bases and at J to 7 bases, leaving 14 bases not matched to a gene. The CDR3 spells CASRSSTGRPFEAFF. Here the CDR3 DNA reads TGTGCCAGCAGATCCTCGACAGGGCGACCCTTTGAAGCTTTCTTT.

The V and J genes are TRBV7-9 and TRBJ2-5, with D tentatively TRBD2 (6 bases). The V gene's germline CDR1 is SEHNR and CDR2 FQNEAQ (reference sequence). Trimming left V 8 bases short and J 1 base short, with 17 bases between. The CDR3 has 15 residues. The CDR3 region has the DNA TGTGCCAGCTCCGGAGGGCCTGGGGCCCAAGAGACCCAGTACTTC. This gives the protein CASSGGPGAQETQYF.

This rearrangement joins TRBV18 to TRBJ2-3, with D hard to call. This CDR3 contains 14 residues. Trimming took off 2 bases at V and 0 bases at J, with 6 bases between the two ends. CDR1 is KGHSH and CDR2 is LQKENI in the germline V gene. CDR3 residues: CASSPNYSTDTQYF. The CDR3 region has the DNA TGTGCCAGCTCACCAAACTATAGCACAGATACGCAGTATTTT.

V and J are TRBV10-3 and TRBJ1-1; TRBD1 matches 10 bases. The CDR3 covers 15 residues. V lost 4 bases and J lost 2; bases outside the gene matches: 4. The germline gives CDR1 ENHRY, CDR2 SYGVKD. The CDR3 DNA reads as TGTGCCATCAGTGGGGGGGACAGGGGTAACACTGAAGCTTTCTTT. It yields the protein CAISGGDRGNTEAFF.

This chain uses TRBV5-1 with TRBJ1-4; D gene uncertain. The CDR3 extends over 16 amino acids. Deletions cut 4 bases from V and 0 bases from J, with 13 bases between. Germline V gene data show CDR1 as SGHRS and CDR2 as YFSETQ. The CDR3 sequence: CASSGRQGTTNEKLFF. The CDR3 DNA reads as TGCGCCAGCAGCGGGAGGCAAGGAACAACTAATGAAAAACTGTTTTTT.

V gene TRBV28 combines with J gene TRBJ1-4, with 12 bases that match TRBD1. The CDR3 consists of 14 residues. Germline loops: CDR1 MDHEN, CDR2 SYDVKM. The ends lost 5 bases at V and 10 bases at J; junction bases unmatched: 5. DNA for the CDR3: TGTGCCAGCAGTGGGACAGGGGGCGGAGGAAAACTGTTTTTT. It encodes CASSGTGGGGKLFF. Together with reference TRBV28 and TRBJ1-4, the CDR3 gives the full variable domain: DVKVTQSSRYLVKRTGEKVFLECVQDMDHENMFWYRQDPGLGLRLIYFSYDVKMKEKGDIPEGYSVSREKKERFSLILESASTNQTSMYLCASSGTGGGGKLFFGSGTQLSVL.

The chain links TRBV29-1 to TRBJ2-7, with D perhaps TRBD2 (6 bases). The CDR3 is 14 residues long. Germline assignment: CDR1 SQVTM and CDR2 ANQGSEA. V lost 7 bases and J 3 bases, leaving 19 bases between the germline ends. The CDR3 nucleotides read TGCAGCGACAATCTAGCGTGCCTTGGCTACGAGCAGTACTTC. It yields the protein CSDNLACLGYEQYF.

V gene TRBV15 combines with J gene TRBJ2-7; 13 bases are shared with TRBD2. J lost 3 bases, V lost 5 bases, and 4 bases had no gene match. CDR3 length equals 15 residues. Germline V gives CDR1 LNHNV, CDR2 YYDKDF (reference sequence). The CDR3 DNA sequence: TGTGCCACCAGCGAGGGACTAGCGGGAAACTACGAGCAGTACTTC. Its translation: CATSEGLAGNYEQYF.